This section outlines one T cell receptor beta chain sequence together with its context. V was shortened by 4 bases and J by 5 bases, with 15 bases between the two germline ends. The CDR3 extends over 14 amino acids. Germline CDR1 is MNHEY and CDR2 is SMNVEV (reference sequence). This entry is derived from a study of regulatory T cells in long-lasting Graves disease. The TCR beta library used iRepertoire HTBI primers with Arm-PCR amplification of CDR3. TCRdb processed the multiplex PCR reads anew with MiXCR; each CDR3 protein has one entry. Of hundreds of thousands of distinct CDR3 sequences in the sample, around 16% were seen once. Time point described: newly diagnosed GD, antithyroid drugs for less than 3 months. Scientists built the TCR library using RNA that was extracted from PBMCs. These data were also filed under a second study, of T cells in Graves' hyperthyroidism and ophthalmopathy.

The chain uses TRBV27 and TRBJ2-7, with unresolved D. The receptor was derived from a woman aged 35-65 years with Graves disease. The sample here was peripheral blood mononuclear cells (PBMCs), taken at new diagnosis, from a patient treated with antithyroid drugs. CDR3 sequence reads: CASSSDLRYNEQYF. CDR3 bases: TGTGCCAGCAGTTCGGACCTCAGGTACAACGAGCAGTACTTC.